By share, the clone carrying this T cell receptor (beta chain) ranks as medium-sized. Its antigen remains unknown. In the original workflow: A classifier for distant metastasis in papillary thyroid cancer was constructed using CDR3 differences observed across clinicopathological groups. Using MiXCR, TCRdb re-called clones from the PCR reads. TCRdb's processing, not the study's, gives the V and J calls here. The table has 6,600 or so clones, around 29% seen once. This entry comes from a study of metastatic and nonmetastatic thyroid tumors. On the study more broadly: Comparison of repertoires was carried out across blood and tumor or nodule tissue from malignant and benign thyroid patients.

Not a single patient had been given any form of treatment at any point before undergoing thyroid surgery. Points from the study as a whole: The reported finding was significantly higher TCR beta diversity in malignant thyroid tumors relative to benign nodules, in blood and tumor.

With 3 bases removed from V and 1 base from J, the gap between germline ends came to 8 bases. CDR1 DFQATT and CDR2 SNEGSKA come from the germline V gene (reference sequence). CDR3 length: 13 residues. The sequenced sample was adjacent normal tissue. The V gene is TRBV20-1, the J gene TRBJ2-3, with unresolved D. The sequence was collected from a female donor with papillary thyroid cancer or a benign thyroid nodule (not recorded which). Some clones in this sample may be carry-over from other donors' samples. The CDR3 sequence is CSARGSGTDTQYF. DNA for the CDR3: TGCAGTGCTAGGGGGTCTGGCACAGATACGCAGTATTTT.